These 6 T cell receptor beta chains were sequenced from one sample in a study of identical twins. TCRdb re-called the 5' RACE reads with MiXCR, one entry per CDR3 protein. This repertoire shows about 490,000 distinct CDR3 sequences, around 15% found once; its top ten account for roughly 0.42%. These same data were also listed under a study on yellow fever vaccine responses in identical twins.

The sample taken for sequencing was CD4+ T cells sorted from blood. The receptors derive from a woman under 30 in good health.

This clonotype was observed a handful of times. The V and J genes are TRBV7-6 and TRBJ1-1; the D gene is possibly TRBD1 (6 bases). Trimming took off 5 bases at V and 0 bases at J, with 13 bases between the two ends. CDR1 and CDR2 (germline): SGHVS, FNYEAQ. CDR3 size: 15 residues. The CDR3 loop is CASSLRQELNTEAFF. The CDR3 coding sequence is TGTGCCAGCAGCCTACGACAGGAACTGAACACTGAAGCTTTCTTT.

The V call is TRBV3-1, the J call TRBJ2-1, with D unclear. The CDR3 runs to 15 residues. The V gene's germline CDR1 is LGHDT and CDR2 YNNKEL (reference sequence). V lost 0 bases and J lost 6, with 12 bases in between. The CDR3 loop reads CASSQDKGRINEQFF. The CDR3 nucleotides read TGTGCCAGCAGCCAAGATAAGGGTCGTATCAATGAGCAGTTCTTC.

This clonotype came up a few times. The CDR3 region has the DNA TGTGCCAGCACCTGGGGGACTAGTTTAAGGGAGCAGTTCTTC. Protein sequence: CASTWGTSLREQFF. The chain employs TRBV7-2 and TRBJ2-1, with TRBD2 matching 8 bases. Trimming removed 7 bases from V and 10 bases from J; junction bases left unmatched: 12. The germline CDR1 and CDR2 sequences are SGHTA and FQGNSA. The CDR3 sequence is 14 residues long.

This clonotype appeared many times. V is TRBV20-1 and J is TRBJ2-1, with 8 bases fitting TRBD2. Germline CDR1 reads DFQATT; CDR2 reads SNEGSKA (reference sequence). The V segment lost 0 bases and the J segment 7 bases; nucleotides outside the gene matches: 5. The CDR3 extends over 14 amino acids. In DNA, the CDR3 is TGCAGTGCTAGAGATGGGACTAGGGGAAATGAGCAGTTCTTC. Translated: CSARDGTRGNEQFF.

In its sample, this clonotype was seen many times. This chain links TRBV29-1 with TRBJ2-3; D is perhaps TRBD1 (5 bases). The germline V and J ends were trimmed by 2 bases and 3 bases, with 12 bases remaining between them. The V gene's germline CDR1 is SQVTM and CDR2 ANQGSEA. The CDR3 runs to 14 residues. CDR3 bases: TGCAGCGTTGAACCTGGGGCTCTTACAGATACGCAGTATTTT. Amino acid sequence: CSVEPGALTDTQYF.

The V gene is TRBV10-3, the J gene TRBJ2-3; possibly TRBD1 or TRBD2 for D (5 bases each). The CDR3 contains 18 residues. CDR1 and CDR2 from the germline V gene are ENHRY and SYGVKD. Trimming took off 1 base at V and 2 bases at J, with 19 bases between the two ends. The CDR3 nucleotides read TGTGCCATCAGTGAGTACCCCCCCCGAGGGGAAAACACAGATACGCAGTATTTT. This translates into CAISEYPPRGENTDTQYF.